By frequency in the sample, the clone carrying this T cell receptor (beta chain) is medium-sized. The antigen remains unidentified. These data originate in a study of response to subunit inactivated influenza vaccine. Study conclusions and caveats: With each seasonal influenza vaccination, the authors suggested, few new T cells are recruited.

From germline, CDR1 is SGHVS and CDR2 FQNEAQ. This CDR3 is built from 17 residues. J was trimmed by 2 bases and V by 0 bases; bases with no gene match: 5. Each CDR3 protein is one row after TCRdb ran MiXCR on the RT-PCR reads. The sample holds approximately 530,000 distinct CDR3 sequences; approximately 7.7% are singletons and the top ten take roughly 13%. The specimen comprised PBMCs from blood, sampled less than 25 months after vaccination. J is TRBJ2-3 and V is TRBV7-8, with TRBD2 matching over 10 bases. The sequence came from a man aged 50 to 69 who received an inactivated influenza vaccine. CDR3 coding DNA: TGTGCCAGCAGCTTAGCGTTAGCGGGGGGAAACACAGATACGCAGTATTTT. This gives the protein CASSLALAGGNTDTQYF.